The T cell receptor (beta chain) described here comes from a study of blood T cell repertoires in COVID-19. This CDR3 spans 15 amino acids. Germline CDR1 and CDR2: SGHRS and YFSETQ. The V gene end was trimmed by 3 bases and the J gene end by 0 bases; junction bases not matched to a gene: 3. This clone has a single count. Data came from immunoSEQ multiplex PCR; TCRdb stores just in-frame clones and leaves some out. The sample lists over 200,000 clones, around nine tenths seen once, with almost 4% in the top ten. The participants were between about 18 and 100 years old and came from some 25 US areas. Membership in each cohort depended on participant-reported clinical history.

The chain has TRBV5-1 and TRBJ1-1; 9 bases fit TRBD1. Material: PBMCs or T cells enriched from blood (not recorded which). The source of this sequence is a woman aged 25 to 45 with acute COVID-19. CDR3 in DNA: TGCGCCAGCAGCTCTTGGGACAGGGTGAACACTGAAGCTTTCTTT. Translating it yields CASSSWDRVNTEAFF. Supplemented by reference TRBV5-1 and TRBJ1-1, the full variable domain reads KAGVTQTPRYLIKTRGQQVTLSCSPISGHRSVSWYQQTPGQGLQFLFEYFSETQRNKGNFPGRFSGRQFSNSRSEMNVSTLELGDSALYLCASSSWDRVNTEAFFGQGTRLTVV.